Each of the 13 T cell receptor beta chains below was sequenced from the same sample in a study of blood T cell repertoires in COVID-19. The data were produced by immunoSEQ multiplex PCR, yet TCRdb's version contains in-frame clones alone and is incomplete. The sample includes roughly 190,000 clones, around 85% of them seen just once. Sequencing used peripheral blood. These receptors came from a woman aged 55 to 70 with COVID-19, enrolled during active disease.

This chain links TRBV9 with TRBJ2-3, with 12 bases matching TRBD1. V was clipped by 4 bases and J by 3 bases; unmatched bases: 6. Germline CDR1 is SGDLS and CDR2 is YYNGEE. The length of the CDR3 is 16 residues. In DNA form, the CDR3 reads TGTGCCAGCAGCCCCCGGGACAGGGGGCCAACAGATACGCAGTATTTT. This translates into CASSPRDRGPTDTQYF.

This chain links TRBV5-1 with TRBJ2-1; 8 bases agree with TRBD1. This CDR3 is built from 14 residues. J was trimmed by 4 bases and V by 4 bases; bases with no gene match: 4. Germline V gene data show CDR1 as SGHRS and CDR2 as YFSETQ. The CDR3 here is CASSATGGYNEQFF. The CDR3 bases are TGCGCCAGCAGCGCCACAGGGGGGTACAATGAGCAGTTCTTC.

In this sample, this clone turned up a few times. This CDR3 reads CASSLVSSGAYNEQFF. CDR3 bases: TGCGCCAGCAGCTTGGTGTCTAGCGGGGCATACAATGAGCAGTTCTTC. The V call is TRBV5-1, the J call TRBJ2-1, with 9 bases lining up with TRBD2. Looked up from germline, CDR1 is SGHRS and CDR2 is YFSETQ. This CDR3 is built from 16 residues. Trimming cost V 0 bases and J 4 bases; bases outside gene matches: 5.

J is TRBJ2-2 and V is TRBV27; 12 bases match TRBD2. The CDR3 consists of 17 residues. V dropped 5 bases and J dropped 4; count of bases not matched to a gene: 8. In germline, CDR1 is MNHEY, CDR2 SMNVEV (reference sequence). CDR3 sequence: CASSPRLAGDGTGELFF. The CDR3 nucleotides are TGTGCCAGCAGTCCAAGACTAGCGGGAGATGGCACCGGGGAGCTGTTTTTT.

The V gene is TRBV6-2 or TRBV6-3, the J gene TRBJ2-2; 7 positions agree with TRBD1. This CDR3 has 17 amino acids. Losses at the gene ends were 4 bases for V and 0 bases for J; bases not matched to a gene: 8. From germline, CDR1 is MNHEY and CDR2 SVGEGT. Written as DNA, the CDR3 is TGTGCCAGCAGTTTACGGGGTCAGGGGGCGAACACCGGGGAGCTGTTTTTT. Protein sequence: CASSLRGQGANTGELFF.

The chain couples TRBV7-8 to TRBJ1-6; D call uncertain. CDR3 length: 14 amino acids. V lost 7 bases, J lost 6 bases, and 13 bases lay in between. CDR1 SGHVS and CDR2 FQNEAQ come from the germline V gene. The CDR3 protein is CASTPGGLNSPLHF. CDR3 in DNA: TGTGCCAGCACGCCGGGTGGTCTTAATTCACCCCTCCACTTT. Together with reference TRBV7-8 and TRBJ1-6, the CDR3 gives the full variable domain: GAGVSQSPRYKVAKRGQDVALRCDPISGHVSLFWYQQALGQGPEFLTYFQNEAQLDKSGLPSDRFFAERPEGSVSTLKIQRTQQEDSAVYLCASTPGGLNSPLHFGNGTRLTVT.

This clone is a singleton in its sample. The chain recombines TRBV6-2 or TRBV6-3 with TRBJ1-5; D is uncertain. This CDR3 region has 15 residues. Trimming took off 3 bases at V and 5 bases at J, with 14 bases between the two ends. CDR1 MNHEY and CDR2 SVGEGT come from the germline V gene. CDR3 amino acids: CASSYQRVGDQPQHF. Written as DNA, the CDR3 is TGTGCCAGCAGTTATCAGAGGGTTGGGGATCAGCCCCAGCATTTT.

The J gene is TRBJ1-5, the V gene TRBV27, with 7 bases that match TRBD1. The trim removed 4 bases at V and 0 bases at J, leaving 9 bases unmatched. The CDR3 is 17 residues long. Germline V gene sequence: CDR1 MNHEY, CDR2 SMNVEV (reference sequence). The CDR3 is CASSSRTGHDSNQPQHF. CDR3 coding DNA: TGTGCCAGCAGTTCGAGGACAGGTCACGATAGCAATCAGCCCCAGCATTTT.

V and J are TRBV11-3 and TRBJ2-3; 7 bases match TRBD1. Germline lookup yields CDR1 SGHNT and CDR2 YENEEA. This CDR3 comprises 15 residues. With 5 bases clipped from V and 1 base from J, the junction kept 6 bases outside the gene matches. CDR3 sequence reads: CASSPRQGGTDTQYF. CDR3 DNA: TGTGCCAGCAGCCCCAGACAGGGAGGCACAGATACGCAGTATTTT.

This clone occurred once. The chain links TRBV19 to TRBJ1-3; D remains ambiguous. The germline V and J ends were trimmed by 6 bases and 1 base, with 4 bases remaining between them. CDR3 length: 12 amino acids. Germline V lookup: CDR1 LNHDA, CDR2 SQIVND (reference sequence). The CDR3 loop is CASRESGNTIYF. The CDR3 DNA is TGTGCCAGTAGGGAGTCTGGAAACACCATATATTTT.

The genes are TRBV11-2 and TRBJ2-5, with 8 bases identical to TRBD2. CDR3 length equals 18 residues. The ends lost 5 bases at V and 2 bases at J; junction bases unmatched: 16. CDR1 and CDR2 from the germline V gene are SGHAT and FQNNGV. CDR3 loop: CASSNYLGGAHTQETQYF. The CDR3 DNA reads TGTGCCAGCAGCAACTACCTCGGGGGGGCCCACACACAAGAGACCCAGTACTTC.

The V call is TRBV7-2, the J call TRBJ2-6; TRBD1 aligns across 11 bases. Germline V gene lookup returns CDR1 SGHTA and CDR2 FQGNSA. The CDR3 has 19 amino acids. V lost 5 bases, J lost 0 bases, and 9 bases stayed unmatched. DNA of the CDR3: TGTGCCAGCAGCCGGAGGTGGGGACAGGGGGGCTCTGGGGCCAACGTCCTGACTTTC. This translates into CASSRRWGQGGSGANVLTF.

J is TRBJ1-6 and V is TRBV10-2; D may be TRBD1 (6 bases). The CDR3 has 16 amino acids. V lost 6 bases and J 0 bases, leaving 12 bases between the germline ends. Looked up from germline, CDR1 is WSHSY and CDR2 is SAAADI. Here the CDR3 reads CASRPGARSYNSPLHF. The CDR3, as DNA: TGCGCCAGCAGGCCAGGGGCGCGCTCCTATAATTCACCCCTCCACTTT.